Listed below are T cell receptor beta chains from one sample, sequenced in a study of OX40 agonist ivuxolimab in advanced cancers. Data came from immunoSEQ multiplex PCR; TCRdb stores just in-frame clones and leaves some out. The data hold some 86,000 clones, with roughly 84% observed a single time. This sample comprised CD4+ or CD8+ T cells sorted from blood, obtained in a trial of the OX40 agonist ivuxolimab. These receptors were taken from an adult with an advanced solid tumor such as melanoma, head and neck, liver or kidney cancer. Both conserved end residues are part of each CDR3. The D gene is left open where the match is weak. Clone size, where shown, is once, few, many, or a class for clones that have expanded.

TRBD2	TRBV5-1	TRBJ2-1	-	CASSGLAGASNEQFF	TGCGCCAGCAGCGGACTAGCGGGAGCGAGCAATGAGCAGTTCTTC
-	TRBV11-3	TRBJ2-1	-	CASTASGTPNEQFF	TGTGCCAGCACCGCCTCCGGGACACCCAATGAGCAGTTCTTC
-	TRBV28	TRBJ2-2	few	CASSFGSLNTGELFF	TGTGCCAGCAGTTTTGGCAGCTTGAACACCGGGGAGCTGTTTTTT
-	TRBV4-1	TRBJ2-7	-	CASSQAPGDEQYF	TGCGCCAGCAGCCAAGCGCCAGGAGACGAGCAGTACTTC
-	TRBV7-6	TRBJ1-6	-	CASSLKGSRGNSPLHF	TGTGCCAGCAGTCTGAAAGGGTCCAGGGGCAATTCACCCCTCCACTTT
-	TRBV9	TRBJ2-2	few	CASSAFSGELFF	TGTGCCAGCAGCGCCTTCTCCGGGGAGCTGTTTTTT
-	TRBV2	TRBJ1-1	-	CASSPHTANTEAFF	TGTGCCAGCAGCCCCCATACAGCGAACACTGAAGCTTTCTTT
TRBD1	TRBV19	TRBJ1-4	-	CASSIDRGGGYGKLFF	TGTGCCAGTAGTATAGATCGAGGGGGCGGGTATGGAAAACTGTTTTTT
-	TRBV13	TRBJ2-7	-	CASSILQGLEQYF	TGTGCCAGCAGCATTTTACAGGGTCTCGAGCAGTACTTC
TRBD1	TRBV10-3	TRBJ2-6	once	CAIRRTGLSGANVLTF	TGTGCCATCAGGCGGACAGGCTTATCTGGGGCCAACGTCCTGACTTTC
TRBD2	TRBV5-1	TRBJ2-2	-	CASSISGSTGELFF	TGCGCCAGCAGCATTAGCGGGAGCACCGGGGAGCTGTTTTTT
-	TRBV7-9	TRBJ2-7	-	CASSPPFSYEQYF	TGTGCCAGCAGCCCCCCTTTCTCCTACGAGCAGTACTTC
TRBD2	TRBV6-1	TRBJ2-7	-	CASSELSGSSYEQYF	TGTGCCAGCAGTGAACTAAGCGGGAGCTCCTACGAGCAGTACTTC
TRBD2	TRBV7-9	TRBJ2-1	-	CASSFSAGLAREREQFF	TGTGCCAGCAGCTTTTCTGCGGGACTAGCGAGGGAACGTGAGCAGTTCTTC
-	TRBV16	TRBJ2-7	few	CASSGRGLSYEQYF	TGTGCCAGCAGCGGTCGGGGGCTCTCCTACGAGCAGTACTTC
-	TRBV19	TRBJ2-7	-	CASSISGQNEQYF	TGTGCCAGTAGTATATCTGGGCAGAACGAGCAGTACTTC
TRBD2	TRBV5-1	TRBJ2-1	-	CASSLVPSGRAHEQFF	TGCGCCAGCAGCTTGGTCCCTAGCGGGAGGGCCCATGAGCAGTTCTTC
-	TRBV14	TRBJ2-1	-	CASSRGGWVWDEQFF	TGTGCCAGCAGCCGGGGGGGCTGGGTCTGGGATGAGCAGTTCTTC
TRBD1	TRBV7-9	TRBJ2-2	-	CASTQGDGELFF	TGTGCCAGCACTCAGGGGGACGGGGAGCTGTTTTTT
-	TRBV5-4	TRBJ2-5	-	CASSLELGETQYF	TGTGCCAGCAGCTTGGAGTTGGGAGAGACCCAGTACTTC
-	TRBV11-3	TRBJ2-2	-	CASTPSPGAGELFF	TGTGCCAGCACCCCAAGTCCAGGGGCCGGGGAGCTGTTTTTT
-	TRBV6-5	TRBJ2-1	once	CASSEDGDNEQFF	TGTGCCAGCAGCGAGGACGGTGACAATGAGCAGTTCTTC
-	TRBV14	TRBJ2-5	-	CASSLSGQGLYF	TGTGCCAGCAGCCTCTCGGGGCAGGGACTGTACTTC
TRBD1	TRBV7-2	TRBJ1-6	-	CASSLRQGAQDSPLHF	TGTGCCAGCAGCCTAAGACAGGGGGCACAGGATTCACCCCTCCACTTT
-	TRBV6-1	TRBJ1-2	-	CASSEDWLGYTF	TGTGCCAGCAGTGAAGATTGGCTGGGCTACACCTTC
-	TRBV27	TRBJ2-1	-	CASSLTTASYNEQFF	TGTGCCAGCAGTTTAACAACCGCCTCCTACAATGAGCAGTTCTTC
-	TRBV5-6	TRBJ2-2	-	CASSWSNTGELFF	TGTGCCAGCAGCTGGTCAAACACCGGGGAGCTGTTTTTT
TRBD2	TRBV19	TRBJ2-1	-	CASQTSGTYNEQFF	TGTGCCAGTCAGACTAGCGGGACGTACAATGAGCAGTTCTTC
-	TRBV2	TRBJ2-7	-	CASSTVAGQDKAYEQYF	TGTGCCAGCAGTACCGTCGCGGGGCAGGATAAAGCCTACGAGCAGTACTTC
TRBD2	TRBV28	TRBJ2-7	few	CASSPGLAGSGEQYF	TGTGCCAGCAGTCCGGGACTAGCGGGATCCGGGGAGCAGTACTTC
TRBD1	TRBV11-1	TRBJ2-7	few	CASSEGQGYEQYF	TGTGCCAGCAGCGAAGGACAGGGCTACGAGCAGTACTTC
TRBD1	TRBV6-4	TRBJ1-1	-	CASSDVGTGRPFF	TGTGCCAGCAGTGATGTGGGGACAGGGCGGCCTTTCTTT
-	TRBV7-9	TRBJ2-3	once	CASSLGDTDTQYF	TGTGCCAGCAGCTTGGGCGACACAGATACGCAGTATTTT
TRBD2	TRBV30	TRBJ2-3	-	CAWTPSSGVWTDTQYF	TGTGCCTGGACCCCATCTAGCGGGGTTTGGACAGATACGCAGTATTTT
-	TRBV6-1	TRBJ1-4	-	CASMVSKAEKLFF	TGTGCCAGCATGGTCTCCAAGGCAGAAAAACTGTTTTTT
TRBD1	TRBV5-1	TRBJ2-7	-	CASSLATTGLGEQYF	TGCGCCAGCAGCTTGGCAACGACAGGGCTCGGCGAGCAGTACTTC
-	TRBV7-9	TRBJ1-2	few	CASSHPDSNYGYTF	TGTGCCAGCAGCCACCCAGACAGCAACTATGGCTACACCTTC
-	TRBV10-3	TRBJ2-1	-	CAISVLNEQFF	TGTGCCATCAGTGTACTCAATGAGCAGTTCTTC
-	TRBV5-4	TRBJ2-1	-	CASSGEGNEQFF	TGTGCCAGCAGCGGCGAGGGCAATGAGCAGTTCTTC
-	TRBV11-1	TRBJ1-3	-	CASSLWRVSGNTIYF	TGTGCCAGCAGCTTATGGAGGGTCTCTGGAAACACCATATATTTT
-	TRBV5-6	TRBJ1-4	-	CASSWGQSNEKLFF	TGTGCCAGCAGCTGGGGACAAAGCAATGAAAAACTGTTTTTT
-	TRBV30	TRBJ2-5	-	CAWSSGVGETQYF	TGTGCCTGGAGTTCAGGGGTAGGGGAGACCCAGTACTTC
-	TRBV4-3	TRBJ1-1	-	CASSLERLNTEAFF	TGCGCCAGCAGCCTTGAAAGGTTGAACACTGAAGCTTTCTTT
TRBD2	TRBV4-1	TRBJ2-3	-	CASSQDVAGGYGTDTQYF	TGCGCCAGCAGCCAAGATGTGGCGGGAGGTTACGGCACAGATACGCAGTATTTT
-	TRBV11-2	TRBJ2-3	once	CASSLNYGADTQYF	TGTGCCAGCAGCTTAAATTATGGGGCAGATACGCAGTATTTT
TRBD1	TRBV6-6	TRBJ2-7	-	CASSYDLTGAYEQYF	TGTGCCAGCAGTTACGACCTGACAGGGGCATACGAGCAGTACTTC
-	TRBV19	TRBJ2-3	-	CASSIVAGPSTDTQYF	TGTGCCAGTAGTATCGTGGCGGGACCTAGCACAGATACGCAGTATTTT
-	TRBV5-1	TRBJ1-1	many	CASSLEMGGPVEAFF	TGCGCCAGCAGCTTGGAGATGGGGGGGCCGGTAGAAGCTTTCTTT
TRBD2	TRBV28	TRBJ2-1	-	CASSQEREVDEQFF	TGTGCCAGCAGTCAGGAGCGGGAGGTAGATGAGCAGTTCTTC
TRBD2	TRBV7-7	TRBJ2-2	-	CASSALAEAGELFF	TGTGCTAGCAGCGCCCTAGCGGAGGCCGGGGAGCTGTTTTTT
TRBD1	TRBV6-5	TRBJ2-2	-	CASSSDRGAGELFF	TGTGCCAGCAGCTCGGACAGGGGCGCCGGGGAGCTGTTTTTT
-	TRBV7-2	TRBJ2-7	-	CASSQGNEQYF	TGTGCCAGCAGCCAAGGAAACGAGCAGTACTTC
-	TRBV19	TRBJ2-3	-	CASSIGPLDTQYF	TGTGCCAGTAGTATAGGGCCCCTGGATACGCAGTATTTT
-	TRBV2	TRBJ2-2	-	CASWDTGELFF	TGTGCCAGCTGGGACACCGGGGAGCTGTTTTTT
-	TRBV27	TRBJ2-1	-	CASSFGRDLYNEQFF	TGTGCCAGCAGTTTTGGTCGGGACCTTTACAATGAGCAGTTCTTC
TRBD2	TRBV7-2	TRBJ2-2	-	CASSFSSGTGELFF	TGTGCCAGCAGCTTTTCTAGCGGGACCGGGGAGCTGTTTTTT
TRBD2	TRBV29-1	TRBJ2-1	-	CSVILAGGPGEQFF	TGCAGCGTAATACTAGCGGGAGGGCCGGGTGAGCAGTTCTTC